The 6 T cell receptor beta chains listed next were all sequenced from one sample in a study of T cells in Graves' hyperthyroidism and ophthalmopathy. Amplified TCR beta CDR3 regions derived from RNA transcripts. Researchers ran a first-round RT-PCR on the TCR CDR3 using the HTBI primer set. TCRdb called the multiplex PCR reads again in MiXCR, with one record for every CDR3 protein. Of approximately 400,000 distinct CDR3 sequences in the sample, 15% to 18% were seen once. Sequencing input: blood. These receptors were collected from a woman aged 18-35 years with Graves' hyperthyroidism.

This clonotype has more than one count but fewer than ten. V and J are TRBV5-1 and TRBJ2-3; no firm D call. This CDR3 has 16 amino acids. Germline V CDR1 and CDR2: SGHRS, YFSETQ. Trimming pared 4 bases from V and 4 bases from J, leaving 19 bases between. The CDR3 DNA sequence: TGCGCCAGCAGCCTCCAGGTTGCCAGGTCGGCAGATACGCAGTATTTT. Its protein is CASSLQVARSADTQYF.

This clonotype was seen at least ten times. The chain is built from TRBV18 and TRBJ1-2; 10 nucleotides agree with TRBD1. J was trimmed by 4 bases and V by 4 bases; bases with no gene match: 6. CDR1 and CDR2 from the germline V gene are KGHSH and LQKENI. This CDR3 spans 15 amino acids. DNA of the CDR3: TGTGCCAGCTCACTCGACAGGGGGCATGGCTATGGCTACACCTTC. Translation: CASSLDRGHGYGYTF.

This clonotype occurred many times. The V gene is TRBV12-3 or TRBV12-4, the J gene TRBJ1-5, with TRBD1 as a possible D gene (6 bases). This CDR3 contains 13 residues. Deletions cut 6 bases from V and 3 bases from J, with 9 bases between. Here the CDR3 DNA reads TGTGCCAGCAGCCACAGGGACAATCAGCCCCAGCATTTT. Protein: CASSHRDNQPQHF.

The rearrangement links TRBV3-1 to TRBJ2-5, with 8 bases matching TRBD2. In germline, CDR1 is LGHDT, CDR2 YNNKEL (reference sequence). With V trimmed by 1 base and J by 1 base, 8 bases remained unmatched. This CDR3 is 17 amino acids long. This chain's CDR3 is CASSQAVLAEVQETQYF. CDR3 in DNA: TGTGCCAGCAGCCAAGCGGTACTAGCGGAAGTCCAAGAGACCCAGTACTTC.

This clonotype has at least ten counts. The V call is TRBV6-1, the J call TRBJ2-7; D is uncertain. CDR3 length: 14 residues. CDR1 is MNHNS, CDR2 SASEGT, per germline. With 3 bases removed from V and 5 bases from J, the gap between germline ends came to 14 bases. CDR3 sequence: CASSESLIPNEQYF. The CDR3 DNA follows: TGTGCCAGCAGTGAGAGCCTCATACCCAACGAGCAGTACTTC.

The V gene is TRBV9, the J gene TRBJ2-7; 9 bases are a match to TRBD1. J gave up 4 bases and V 0 bases, and 2 bases lay outside the gene matches. The CDR3 covers 14 residues. The V gene's germline CDR1 is SGDLS and CDR2 YYNGEE. The CDR3 region has the DNA TGTGCCAGCAGCGTAGCCGGGACAGGGTACGAGCAGTACTTC. It yields the protein CASSVAGTGYEQYF.